This section outlines one T cell receptor beta chain sequence together with its context. The data were produced by immunoSEQ multiplex PCR, yet TCRdb's version contains in-frame clones alone and is incomplete. The table includes about 60,000 clones, 93% detected once. These data originate in a study of T cell changes during pregnancy in multiple sclerosis. After removal of 5 bases from V and 7 bases from J, the junction contained 11 bases not matched to a gene. This CDR3 is 14 amino acids long. Per the germline V gene, CDR1 is MNHEY and CDR2 is SMNVEV (reference sequence). The rearrangement links TRBV27 to TRBJ2-7, with 7 bases that match TRBD1. This TCR derives from a female donor with multiple sclerosis, enrolled in a pregnancy study. The input for sequencing was CD8+ T cells from peripheral blood mononuclear cells, taken in the second trimester of pregnancy. The CDR3 DNA reads TGTGCCAGCAGTGATGGACAGGTCGATCGAGAGCAGTACTTC. Amino acids: CASSDGQVDREQYF.